This T cell receptor beta chain was found in a study of CXCR3-negative and CXCR3-positive naive CD8 T cells. This CDR3 has 16 amino acids. Germline CDR1 is ENHRY and CDR2 is SYGVKD. The TRB libraries of cDNA were built by UMI-labeled 5' RACE. For each CDR3 protein, TCRdb gives one entry from its re-call of the 5' RACE reads, without DNA. The sample table sets out 60,000 or so distinct CDR3 sequences. The specimen was memory CD8+ T cells from blood. The rearrangement uses TRBV10-3 and TRBJ2-5; TCRdb's D call of TRBD2 is untestable without DNA. The receptor was derived from a human donor in good health. Some clones in this sample may be carry-over from other donors' samples. The CDR3 region is CAIRPSGGPKQETQYF.